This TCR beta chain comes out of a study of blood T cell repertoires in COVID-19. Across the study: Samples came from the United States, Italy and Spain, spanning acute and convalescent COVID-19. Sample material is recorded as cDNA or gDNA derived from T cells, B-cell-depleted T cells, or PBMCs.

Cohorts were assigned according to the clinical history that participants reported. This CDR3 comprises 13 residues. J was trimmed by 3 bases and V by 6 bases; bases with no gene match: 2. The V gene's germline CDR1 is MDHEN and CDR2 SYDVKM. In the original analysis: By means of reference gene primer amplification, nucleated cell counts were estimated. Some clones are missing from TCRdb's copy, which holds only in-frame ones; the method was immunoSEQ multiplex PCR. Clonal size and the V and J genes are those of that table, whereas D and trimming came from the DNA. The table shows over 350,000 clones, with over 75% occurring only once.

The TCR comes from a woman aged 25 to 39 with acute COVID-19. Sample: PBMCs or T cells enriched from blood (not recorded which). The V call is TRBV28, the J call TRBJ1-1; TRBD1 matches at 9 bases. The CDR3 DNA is TGTGCCAGCAGGACAGGGGGGCACACTGAAGCTTTCTTT. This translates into CASRTGGHTEAFF.